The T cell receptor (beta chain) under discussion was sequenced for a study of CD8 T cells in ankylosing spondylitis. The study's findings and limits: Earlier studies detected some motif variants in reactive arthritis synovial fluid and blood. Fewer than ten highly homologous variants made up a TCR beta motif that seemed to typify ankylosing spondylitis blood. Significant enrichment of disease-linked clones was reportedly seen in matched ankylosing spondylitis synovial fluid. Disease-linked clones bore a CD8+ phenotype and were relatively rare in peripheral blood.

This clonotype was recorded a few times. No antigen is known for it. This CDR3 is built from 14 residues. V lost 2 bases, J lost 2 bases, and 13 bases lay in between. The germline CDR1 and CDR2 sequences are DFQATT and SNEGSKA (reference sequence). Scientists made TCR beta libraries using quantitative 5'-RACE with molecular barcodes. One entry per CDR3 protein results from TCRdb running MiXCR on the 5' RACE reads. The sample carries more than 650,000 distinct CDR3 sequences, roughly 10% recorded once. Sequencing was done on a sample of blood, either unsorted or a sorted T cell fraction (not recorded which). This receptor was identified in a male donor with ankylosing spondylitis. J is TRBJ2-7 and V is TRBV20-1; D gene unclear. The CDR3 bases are TGCAGTGCTAGAAGGTCTGGGGATGCCTACGAGCAGTACTTC. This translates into CSARRSGDAYEQYF.